This entry lists 9 T cell receptor beta chains sequenced from one sample in a study of blood T cell repertoires in COVID-19. Only in-frame clones appear in the TCRdb table, and some are missing; sequencing was by immunoSEQ multiplex PCR. The repertoire holds some 150,000 clones, with roughly 87% as singletons. The specimen was PBMCs or T cells enriched from blood (not recorded which). These TCRs come from a human donor with acute COVID-19. The donor label of this sample is uncertain.

The chain uses TRBV2 and TRBJ2-2, with 12 positions matching TRBD2. V gave up 4 bases and J gave up 3 bases; unmatched junction bases: 9. This CDR3 comprises 18 residues. Germline V lookup: CDR1 SNHLY, CDR2 FYNNEI. CDR3 nucleotide sequence: TGTGCCAGCAGTGTCCCTAGCGGGGGGGGCCCATACACCGGGGAGCTGTTTTTT. Translating gives CASSVPSGGGPYTGELFF.

This clone was seen just once. The chain has TRBV12-5 and TRBJ2-3, with D possibly matching TRBD2 (6 bases). The CDR3 loop spans 14 amino acids. Germline CDR1 reads LGHNT; CDR2 reads FRNRAP. The V end was cut by 4 bases, the J end by 4 bases, with 12 bases between. DNA for the CDR3: TGTGCTAGTGGTTCGGGGGAAGGGCCAGATACGCAGTATTTT. Translated: CASGSGEGPDTQYF. The whole variable domain, remainder taken from reference TRBV12-5 and TRBJ2-3, is DARVTQTPRHKVTEMGQEVTMRCQPILGHNTVFWYRQTMMQGLELLAYFRNRAPLDDSGMPKDRFSAEMPDATLATLKIQPSEPRDSAVYFCASGSGEGPDTQYFGPGTRLTVL.

The rearrangement links TRBV6-5 to TRBJ1-5; no definite D call. The CDR3 loop spans 12 amino acids. V lost 6 bases to trimming and J lost 7 bases, with 10 bases between them. Germline CDR1 reads MNHEY; CDR2 reads SVGAGI. CDR3 coding DNA: TGTGCCAGCAGCCTAAGAGGGCAGCCCCAGCATTTT. Residues: CASSLRGQPQHF.

In the case of this clone: Other DNA sequences of this sample code for an identical CDR3. This rearrangement joins TRBV6-5 to TRBJ2-7, with 8 bases aligning to TRBD1. V shed 0 bases, J shed 1 base, and the junction held 2 bases outside the gene matches. CDR1 and CDR2 from the germline V gene are MNHEY and SVGAGI. The CDR3 covers 15 residues. The CDR3 sequence: CASSYSGTGSYEQYF. In DNA, the CDR3 is TGTGCCAGCAGTTACTCGGGGACAGGTTCCTACGAGCAGTACTTC.

This clone appeared a few times. The genes are TRBV5-6 and TRBJ1-1; D remains ambiguous. Trimming pared 0 bases from V and 0 bases from J, leaving 9 bases between. CDR1 is SGHDT, CDR2 YYEEEE, per germline. This CDR3 region has 15 residues. CDR3 sequence reads: CASSLVEVVNTEAFF. In nucleotides, the CDR3 is TGTGCCAGCAGCTTGGTGGAGGTGGTGAACACTGAAGCTTTCTTT.

This chain joins TRBV15 and TRBJ2-1; the D gene is possibly TRBD2 (5 bases). V was trimmed by 6 bases and J by 8 bases, leaving 20 bases between them. The CDR3 contains 15 residues. Germline lookup yields CDR1 LNHNV and CDR2 YYDKDF (reference sequence). CDR3 DNA sequence: TGTGCCACCAGGCCCGACTACACCCCTATGGATGAGCAGTTCTTC. As protein: CATRPDYTPMDEQFF.

A few counts support this clone. The V gene is TRBV19, the J gene TRBJ2-2; the match to TRBD2 covers 10 bases. This CDR3 has 12 residues. Germline assignment: CDR1 LNHDA and CDR2 SQIVND (reference sequence). After removal of 5 bases from V and 16 bases from J, the junction contained 7 bases not matched to a gene. The CDR3 sequence is CASSQTSGREFF. CDR3 DNA: TGTGCCAGTAGTCAGACTAGCGGGCGGGAGTTTTTT.

This clone showed up just once. The chain has TRBV6-5 and TRBJ1-2; the match to TRBD1 covers 8 bases. V was clipped by 4 bases and J by 1 base; unmatched bases: 5. This CDR3 has 15 residues. Germline assignment: CDR1 MNHEY and CDR2 SVGAGI. In nucleotides, the CDR3 is TGTGCCAGCAGTTCCACGGACAGGGTTAACTATGGCTACACCTTC. The encoded protein is CASSSTDRVNYGYTF.

This chain links TRBV6-5 with TRBJ1-2; D remains ambiguous. Trimming removed 2 bases from V and 6 bases from J, with 10 bases in between. This CDR3 has 13 amino acids. Germline V lookup: CDR1 MNHEY, CDR2 SVGAGI. The CDR3 DNA is TGTGCCAGCAGTTACAGGTCCACAGATGGCTACACCTTC. Translated: CASSYRSTDGYTF.